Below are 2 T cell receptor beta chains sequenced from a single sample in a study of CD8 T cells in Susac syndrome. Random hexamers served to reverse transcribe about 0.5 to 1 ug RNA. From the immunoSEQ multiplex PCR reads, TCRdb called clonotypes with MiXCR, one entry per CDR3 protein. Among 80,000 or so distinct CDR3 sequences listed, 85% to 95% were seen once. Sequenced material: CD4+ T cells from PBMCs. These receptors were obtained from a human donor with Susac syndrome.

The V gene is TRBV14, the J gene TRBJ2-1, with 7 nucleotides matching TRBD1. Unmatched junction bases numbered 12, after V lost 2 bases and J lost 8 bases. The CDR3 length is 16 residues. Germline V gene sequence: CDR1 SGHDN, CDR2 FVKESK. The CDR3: CASSQRGPGRRHEQFF. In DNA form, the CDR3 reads TGTGCCAGCAGCCAAAGGGGGCCAGGGCGGCGCCATGAGCAGTTCTTC.

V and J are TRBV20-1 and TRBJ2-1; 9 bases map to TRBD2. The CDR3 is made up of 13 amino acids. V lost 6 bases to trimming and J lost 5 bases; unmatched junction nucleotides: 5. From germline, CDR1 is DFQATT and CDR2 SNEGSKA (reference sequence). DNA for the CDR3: TGCAGTGCGTCGGGACTAGCACACAATGAGCAGTTCTTC. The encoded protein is CSASGLAHNEQFF.